The rows below give T cell receptor beta chains drawn from one sample of a study of blood T cell repertoires in COVID-19. Some clones are missing from TCRdb's copy, which holds only in-frame ones; the method was immunoSEQ multiplex PCR. The table includes about 220,000 clones, approximately 86% detected once. Sequencing was performed on PBMCs or T cells enriched from blood (not recorded which). These receptors all come from a woman between 45 and 65 years old with acute COVID-19. Both conserved end residues are part of each CDR3. The order of the fields is V gene, J gene, clone size, CDR3 length, CDR3 protein. A row's size may be missing; if present it is once, few, many or a size class.

v_gene: TRBV12-3/TRBV12-4; j_gene: TRBJ1-2; abundance: once; len: 13; CDR3aa: CASSLQVNYGYTF
v_gene: TRBV28; j_gene: TRBJ1-1; abundance: NA; len: 14; CDR3aa: CASSLHSWNTEAFF
v_gene: TRBV28; j_gene: TRBJ1-5; abundance: NA; len: 18; CDR3aa: CASSLRLRGGGGEKPQHF
v_gene: TRBV11-3; j_gene: TRBJ1-3; abundance: once; len: 14; CDR3aa: CASSRGGSGNTIYF
v_gene: TRBV9; j_gene: TRBJ1-2; abundance: NA; len: 16; CDR3aa: CASSVVGTSPTGGYTF
v_gene: TRBV18; j_gene: TRBJ2-1; abundance: NA; len: 16; CDR3aa: CASSPLPASANNEQFF
v_gene: TRBV7-2; j_gene: TRBJ1-5; abundance: NA; len: 15; CDR3aa: CASSRDKNSNQPQHF
v_gene: TRBV4-2; j_gene: TRBJ1-1; abundance: NA; len: 14; CDR3aa: CASSQDTAVTEAFF
v_gene: TRBV4-3; j_gene: TRBJ2-7; abundance: NA; len: 17; CDR3aa: CASSRVLSSGEAYEQYF
v_gene: TRBV5-1; j_gene: TRBJ2-1; abundance: NA; len: 13; CDR3aa: CASRPSGYNEQFF
v_gene: TRBV7-6; j_gene: TRBJ2-7; abundance: NA; len: 14; CDR3aa: CASSLQTGAYEQYF
v_gene: TRBV5-4; j_gene: TRBJ1-4; abundance: NA; len: 17; CDR3aa: CASSLGGSGSPNEKLFF
v_gene: TRBV5-1; j_gene: TRBJ2-7; abundance: NA; len: 12; CDR3aa: CASSSTEYEQYF
v_gene: TRBV19; j_gene: TRBJ1-3; abundance: NA; len: 14; CDR3aa: CASSIISSGNTIYF
v_gene: TRBV10-3; j_gene: TRBJ2-1; abundance: NA; len: 17; CDR3aa: CAISAHELAGVYNEQFF
v_gene: TRBV18; j_gene: TRBJ1-1; abundance: NA; len: 15; CDR3aa: CASSPYGAESTEAFF
v_gene: TRBV7-2; j_gene: TRBJ1-1; abundance: NA; len: 16; CDR3aa: CASSLVGGTGGTEAFF
v_gene: TRBV7-2; j_gene: TRBJ2-3; abundance: NA; len: 16; CDR3aa: CASSQTSGASTDTQYF
v_gene: TRBV4-3; j_gene: TRBJ2-3; abundance: NA; len: 16; CDR3aa: CASSQTRLRGEDTQYF
v_gene: TRBV4-1; j_gene: TRBJ2-1; abundance: NA; len: 14; CDR3aa: CATGWDRTYNEQFF
v_gene: TRBV27; j_gene: TRBJ1-5; abundance: NA; len: 13; CDR3aa: CASSLSQNQPQHF
v_gene: TRBV12-5; j_gene: TRBJ2-5; abundance: NA; len: 15; CDR3aa: CASGLGTSLRETQYF
v_gene: TRBV19; j_gene: TRBJ1-1; abundance: NA; len: 14; CDR3aa: CASSVRGANTEAFF
v_gene: TRBV5-1; j_gene: TRBJ2-7; abundance: few; len: 15; CDR3aa: CASSLGWGLGNEQYF
v_gene: TRBV10-2; j_gene: TRBJ2-7; abundance: NA; len: 14; CDR3aa: CASSPGQGGYEQYF
v_gene: TRBV27; j_gene: TRBJ2-1; abundance: NA; len: 15; CDR3aa: CASSLQAGLGNEQFF
v_gene: TRBV3-1/TRBV3-2; j_gene: TRBJ2-7; abundance: NA; len: 16; CDR3aa: CASSQRAGRRTYEQYF
v_gene: TRBV9; j_gene: TRBJ1-6; abundance: NA; len: 15; CDR3aa: CASSASGGINSPLHF
v_gene: TRBV28; j_gene: TRBJ1-5; abundance: once; len: 15; CDR3aa: CASKAGGGGNQPQHF
v_gene: TRBV5-1; j_gene: TRBJ2-7; abundance: NA; len: 15; CDR3aa: CASSSRGTVSYEQYF
v_gene: TRBV7-2; j_gene: TRBJ2-5; abundance: NA; len: 15; CDR3aa: CASSLGVTGGETQYF
v_gene: TRBV11-2; j_gene: TRBJ2-3; abundance: NA; len: 16; CDR3aa: CASSTWRGGDTDTQYF
v_gene: TRBV6-5; j_gene: TRBJ2-7; abundance: NA; len: 14; CDR3aa: CASSYGQGMDEQYF
v_gene: TRBV5-1; j_gene: TRBJ2-3; abundance: NA; len: 19; CDR3aa: CASSFSIVSSSGRIDTQYF
v_gene: TRBV13; j_gene: TRBJ2-3; abundance: NA; len: 18; CDR3aa: CASSLARDNRVLADTQYF
v_gene: TRBV5-1; j_gene: TRBJ2-7; abundance: few; len: 15; CDR3aa: CASANPLAATYEQYF
v_gene: TRBV9; j_gene: TRBJ2-2; abundance: NA; len: 20; CDR3aa: CASSVLNPTSGREDTGELFF
v_gene: TRBV27; j_gene: TRBJ1-2; abundance: NA; len: 16; CDR3aa: CASSPGQGESNYGYTF
v_gene: TRBV7-3; j_gene: TRBJ2-1; abundance: NA; len: 14; CDR3aa: CASSPRRDPNEQFF
v_gene: TRBV27; j_gene: TRBJ1-2; abundance: NA; len: 13; CDR3aa: CASSSREGYGYTF
v_gene: TRBV28; j_gene: TRBJ2-3; abundance: NA; len: 18; CDR3aa: CASSSPFQREILTDTQYF
v_gene: TRBV19; j_gene: TRBJ1-2; abundance: NA; len: 16; CDR3aa: CASTVGGTLVNYGYTF
v_gene: TRBV30; j_gene: TRBJ1-4; abundance: NA; len: 14; CDR3aa: CAWSEATGGEKLFF
v_gene: TRBV19; j_gene: TRBJ2-7; abundance: NA; len: 15; CDR3aa: CASSPGTGASYEQYF
v_gene: TRBV27; j_gene: TRBJ1-5; abundance: NA; len: 15; CDR3aa: CASRFTGDSNQPQHF
v_gene: TRBV28; j_gene: TRBJ2-7; abundance: NA; len: 14; CDR3aa: CASSFSGTAYEQYF
v_gene: TRBV6-2/TRBV6-3; j_gene: TRBJ2-1; abundance: NA; len: 13; CDR3aa: CASSPGLVHEQFF
v_gene: TRBV18; j_gene: TRBJ1-1; abundance: NA; len: 15; CDR3aa: CASSYRAPVDTEAFF